This T cell receptor beta chain was captured by sequencing in a study of shared clonotypes between healthy human individuals. Whole-study results and caveats: Unshared clonotypes carried lower generation probabilities than those common to all four donors. Depth was large, yet rarefaction showed that sorted-subset sequencing was incomplete.

This clone was found many times. Its antigen remains unknown. Distinct nucleotide sequences in the sample also encode this CDR3. All of the donors resided in Nashville, Tennessee, and each was a Caucasian adult. This CDR3 has 15 residues. Germline V gives CDR1 SGHTA, CDR2 FQGNSA. Trimming took 1 base from V and 2 from J, leaving 9 bases between them. Libraries were prepared by immunoSEQ multiplex PCR; TCRdb keeps only in-frame clonotypes and omits some of them. The profile shows about 730,000 clones, 72% of them singletons. The genes are TRBV7-2 and TRBJ2-1, with D unresolved. The sequence came from a woman in her twenties or thirties in good health. Sequencing was performed on memory CD4+ T cells sorted from blood. Sample subset: CD45RA-negative fraction. CDR3 sequence reads: CASSLGALTYNEQFF. For the CDR3, the DNA is TGTGCCAGCAGCTTAGGGGCCTTAACCTACAATGAGCAGTTCTTC.